These 30 T cell receptor beta chains were all obtained from the same sample, sequenced in a study of cytomegalovirus exposure and HLA in healthy donors. The PCR contained 60 Vbeta and 13 Jbeta primers. Assay used: immunoSEQ multiplex PCR; TCRdb lists only in-frame clones, some missing. The table has under 150,000 clones, 65% to 90% seen once. Material for sequencing was PBMCs. These receptors were obtained from a man aged 45-60 years in good health and CMV-seronegative.

The chain recombines TRBV19 with TRBJ2-3, with no clear D. CDR1 and CDR2 (germline): LNHDA, SQIVND (reference sequence). Trimming left V 1 base short and J 4 bases short, with 9 bases between. This CDR3 has 14 amino acids. For the CDR3, the DNA is TGTGCCAGTAGTATAGCTGTCAGTTCAGATACGCAGTATTTT. It codes for CASSIAVSSDTQYF.

V is TRBV10-2 and J is TRBJ2-7; TRBD2 might be the D (7 bases). The ends were cut back, 7 bases at V and 4 bases at J, with 17 bases in the middle. The CDR3 is 14 amino acids. CDR1 is WSHSY and CDR2 is SAAADI in the germline V gene. CDR3 nucleotide sequence: TGCGCCAGCATCCGGACCGGGGGGCGGTACGAGCAGTACTTC. Translating gives CASIRTGGRYEQYF.

This sequence joins TRBV5-1 and TRBJ1-6; 7 positions agree with TRBD1. J gave up 3 bases and V 5 bases, and 5 bases lay outside the gene matches. Germline V gene lookup returns CDR1 SGHRS and CDR2 YFSETQ. This CDR3 has 15 amino acids. CDR3 in DNA: TGCGCCAGCAGAACGGGACAGAGCTATAATTCACCCCTCCACTTT. It specifies CASRTGQSYNSPLHF.

The chain employs TRBV27 and TRBJ1-2; D might be TRBD1 (6 bases). The CDR3 sequence is 14 residues long. The germline CDR1 and CDR2 sequences are MNHEY and SMNVEV (reference sequence). V lost 5 bases to trimming and J lost 4 bases, with 14 bases between them. Here the CDR3 DNA reads TGTGCCAGCAGTCCAGGGGATTTGGCCTATGGCTACACCTTC. Translated, it gives CASSPGDLAYGYTF.

DNA of the CDR3: TGTGCCAGCAGCTTTCGGACAGCTAACTATGGCTACACCTTC. It is translated as CASSFRTANYGYTF. This chain connects TRBV5-6 to TRBJ1-2; the D gene is possibly TRBD1 (6 bases). Looked up from germline, CDR1 is SGHDT and CDR2 is YYEEEE. The CDR3 is 14 residues long. Trimming took off 2 bases at V and 0 bases at J, with 8 bases between the two ends.

The V gene is TRBV30, the J gene TRBJ1-2, with D uncertain. CDR3 length: 13 amino acids. From germline, CDR1 is GTSNPN and CDR2 SVGIG (reference sequence). V lost 0 bases and J 4 bases, leaving 9 bases between the germline ends. The CDR3 coding sequence is TGTGCCTGGAGTGTAAGCATTTCCTATGGCTACACCTTC. It codes for CAWSVSISYGYTF.

This chain connects TRBV18 to TRBJ1-1; D ambiguous. There are 13 residues in the CDR3. Trimming left V 2 bases short and J 1 base short, with 5 bases between. CDR1 is KGHSH, CDR2 LQKENI, per germline. The CDR3 nucleotides are TGTGCCAGCTCACCAAGAGGGAACACTGAAGCTTTCTTT. Its protein is CASSPRGNTEAFF. Drawing the rest from reference TRBV18 and TRBJ1-1, the complete variable domain is NAGVMQNPRHLVRRRGQEARLRCSPMKGHSHVYWYRQLPEEGLKFMVYLQKENIIDESGMPKERFSAEFPKEGPSILRIQQVVRGDSAAYFCASSPRGNTEAFFGQGTRLTVV.

The chain recombines TRBV7-2 with TRBJ2-7, with 8 bases that match TRBD2. CDR1 and CDR2 from the germline V gene are SGHTA and FQGNSA. Unmatched junction bases numbered 6, after V lost 5 bases and J lost 3 bases. This CDR3 has 14 residues. This CDR3 reads CASSETSGFYEQYF. The CDR3 coding sequence is TGTGCCAGCAGCGAAACTAGCGGTTTCTACGAGCAGTACTTC.

The chain uses TRBV7-2 and TRBJ1-4, with 11 positions matching TRBD1. There are 15 residues in the CDR3. Germline CDR1 reads SGHTA; CDR2 reads FQGNSA. The V and J ends lost 6 bases and 7 bases, in that order; junction bases with no gene match: 7. The CDR3 nucleotides are TGTGCCAGCAGATCGGGACAGGGGGATAGTGAAAAACTGTTTTTT. Translating it yields CASRSGQGDSEKLFF.

This rearrangement joins TRBV7-8 to TRBJ1-2, with a weak D call TRBD1 (6 bases). Looked up from germline, CDR1 is SGHVS and CDR2 is FQNEAQ. The germline V and J ends were trimmed by 5 bases and 2 bases, with 18 bases remaining between them. CDR3 length equals 16 residues. This CDR3 reads CASSDPLRGGNYGYTF. The CDR3 region has the DNA TGTGCCAGCAGCGACCCTTTGAGGGGGGGAAACTATGGCTACACCTTC.

The J gene is TRBJ1-5, the V gene TRBV18; D uncertain. Per the germline V gene, CDR1 is KGHSH and CDR2 is LQKENI. Trimming took off 5 bases at V and 3 bases at J, with 17 bases between the two ends. This CDR3 is built from 16 residues. CDR3 nucleotides: TGTGCCAGCTCAACGTCAACACCGCTCTCCAATCAGCCCCAGCATTTT. Translation: CASSTSTPLSNQPQHF.

The CDR3 loop reads CASSDQVNTEAFF. The DNA of the CDR3 is TGTGCCAGCAGTGACCAGGTGAACACTGAAGCTTTCTTT. V is TRBV2 and J is TRBJ1-1; D not certain. CDR3 length: 13 amino acids. V gave up 3 bases and J gave up 0 bases, with 5 bases separating them. Germline lookup yields CDR1 SNHLY and CDR2 FYNNEI.

The chain has TRBV4-1 and TRBJ1-4; D not resolved. Trimming took 7 bases from V and 0 from J, leaving 15 bases between them. There are 16 residues in the CDR3. From germline, CDR1 is MGHRA and CDR2 YSYEKL. CDR3 in amino acids: CASTLAGFPTNEKLFF. The CDR3 DNA reads as TGCGCCAGCACCCTTGCGGGCTTCCCAACTAATGAAAAACTGTTTTTT.

This clone was detected once. The chain is built from TRBV5-1 and TRBJ1-1; the match to TRBD1 covers 7 bases. With 4 bases clipped from V and 1 base from J, the junction kept 4 bases outside the gene matches. This CDR3 has 14 amino acids. Germline values: CDR1 SGHRS, CDR2 YFSETQ. CDR3 nucleotides: TGCGCCAGCAGCCCGGGACAGCCGAACACTGAAGCTTTCTTT. Translating gives CASSPGQPNTEAFF.

This clone occurred a few times. This chain joins TRBV5-1 and TRBJ2-3, with D possibly TRBD2 on 6 matching bases. V shed 0 bases and J shed 5 bases, with 25 bases lying between them. Germline CDR1 reads SGHRS; CDR2 reads YFSETQ. The CDR3 extends over 19 amino acids. The CDR3 protein is CASSLVAFGGRGTGDTQYF. The CDR3 DNA sequence: TGCGCCAGCAGCTTGGTAGCTTTCGGGGGACGGGGGACCGGAGATACGCAGTATTTT.

This clone showed up just a few times. Written as DNA, the CDR3 is TGTGCCAGCAGCCCCTGGGAGGCTTACTATGGCTACACCTTC. Amino acids: CASSPWEAYYGYTF. The V gene is TRBV5-6, the J gene TRBJ1-2; D uncertain. Germline V gene lookup returns CDR1 SGHDT and CDR2 YYEEEE. This CDR3 has 14 amino acids. V lost 4 bases and J 3 bases, leaving 13 bases between the germline ends.

The chain recombines TRBV5-1 with TRBJ2-7, with D possibly matching TRBD1 (9 bases). Germline CDR1 reads SGHRS; CDR2 reads YFSETQ. V was shortened by 0 bases and J by 4 bases, with 17 bases between the two germline ends. This CDR3 has 16 amino acids. The CDR3 DNA reads TGCGCCAGCAGCTTGGCGGGGGGGACAGGGAGTTACGAGCAGTACTTC. Amino acid sequence: CASSLAGGTGSYEQYF.

CDR3 sequence (DNA): TGCGCCAGCAGCGTTCAGTCCGGGACAGGGGGCTACGAGCAGTACTTC. This encodes CASSVQSGTGGYEQYF. The gene calls are TRBV4-1 and TRBJ2-7; the match to TRBD1 covers 11 bases. Per the germline V gene, CDR1 is MGHRA and CDR2 is YSYEKL. The CDR3 spans 16 residues. Trimming removed 5 bases from V and 3 bases from J; junction bases left unmatched: 9.

This clone was detected a few times. The V call is TRBV7-6, the J call TRBJ2-5; 9 nucleotides agree with TRBD2. The length of the CDR3 is 16 residues. Germline trimming cut 1 base from V and 5 bases from J; bases unmatched to any gene: 8. CDR1 and CDR2 (germline): SGHVS, FNYEAQ. DNA for the CDR3: TGTGCCAGCAGCTTAGACGGCGGGGGGGCAGGGGAGACCCAGTACTTC. Residues: CASSLDGGGAGETQYF.

The rearrangement joins TRBV6-5 to TRBJ2-7; 11 nucleotides agree with TRBD1. CDR1 and CDR2 from the germline V gene are MNHEY and SVGAGI. V lost 5 bases, J lost 6 bases, and 3 bases stayed unmatched. This CDR3 spans 13 amino acids. The CDR3: CASSRGTGGEQYF. CDR3 DNA sequence: TGTGCCAGCAGTCGGGGGACAGGGGGCGAGCAGTACTTC.

The chain combines TRBV9 with TRBJ1-6; a possible D gene is TRBD1 (5 bases). The V gene lost 0 bases and the J gene lost 8 bases, with 12 bases spanning the gap. The germline gives CDR1 SGDLS, CDR2 YYNGEE. The CDR3 totals 15 residues. The CDR3 region has the DNA TGTGCCAGCAGCGTAGACCAGGGAGGTGATTCACCCCTCCACTTT. Translating gives CASSVDQGGDSPLHF.

The J gene is TRBJ1-1, the V gene TRBV6-5; tentatively, D is TRBD1 (5 bases). V lost 2 bases to trimming and J lost 5 bases, with 12 bases between them. The length of the CDR3 is 14 residues. Germline assignment: CDR1 MNHEY and CDR2 SVGAGI. CDR3 DNA sequence: TGTGCCAGCAGTTACGGTTGGGGGGGAACTGAAGCTTTCTTT. This translates into CASSYGWGGTEAFF.

The chain joins TRBV5-4 to TRBJ1-1, with D possibly being TRBD1 (5 bases). Per the germline V gene, CDR1 is SGHNT and CDR2 is YYREEE (reference sequence). Trimming took 4 bases from V and 1 from J, leaving 14 bases between them. The CDR3 length is 15 residues. CDR3 coding DNA: TGTGCCAGCAGCCCCAGCGGGAGGGGGAACACTGAAGCTTTCTTT. Encoded protein: CASSPSGRGNTEAFF.

The table lists this clone with a count of one. The chain has TRBV18 and TRBJ1-6; no definite D call. The germline CDR1 and CDR2 sequences are KGHSH and LQKENI. CDR3 length: 15 amino acids. The V end lost 3 bases, the J end lost 4 bases, and 10 bases lay between the germline ends. This CDR3 is CASSPRGVYNSPLHF. The CDR3 DNA is TGTGCCAGCTCACCGCGCGGGGTTTATAATTCACCCCTCCACTTT. The whole variable domain, filled in from reference TRBV18 and TRBJ1-6, reads NAGVMQNPRHLVRRRGQEARLRCSPMKGHSHVYWYRQLPEEGLKFMVYLQKENIIDESGMPKERFSAEFPKEGPSILRIQQVVRGDSAAYFCASSPRGVYNSPLHFGNGTRLTVT.

The V call is TRBV6-1, the J call TRBJ1-5, with 7 positions matching TRBD1. The CDR3 totals 14 residues. The trim removed 5 bases at V and 10 bases at J, leaving 11 bases unmatched. Germline V lookup: CDR1 MNHNS, CDR2 SASEGT. CDR3 DNA sequence: TGTGCCAGCAGTTCCCAGGACAGGAACGGTCCCCAGCATTTT. Amino acids: CASSSQDRNGPQHF.

The V gene is TRBV4-3, the J gene TRBJ2-1; D is possibly TRBD2 (7 bases). V lost 1 base and J 8 bases, leaving 18 bases between the germline ends. Germline V gene sequence: CDR1 LGHNA, CDR2 YSLEER. This CDR3 is built from 16 residues. The CDR3 DNA follows: TGCGCCAGCAGCCAAGCTGGGGGGGCCAAGGTCGATGAGCAGTTCTTC. It yields the protein CASSQAGGAKVDEQFF.

V usage is TRBV2 and J usage is TRBJ1-2, with a weak D call TRBD1 (5 bases). The CDR3 covers 16 residues. Per the germline V gene, CDR1 is SNHLY and CDR2 is FYNNEI. V was cut by 5 bases and J by 3 bases, with 19 bases left in between. The CDR3: CASSLRQSVTDYGYTF. The CDR3 nucleotides are TGTGCCAGCAGTTTGCGACAGTCGGTCACTGACTATGGCTACACCTTC.

V usage is TRBV2 and J usage is TRBJ2-5, with D possibly being TRBD2 (6 bases). CDR3 length equals 13 residues. With 0 bases removed from V and 10 bases from J, the gap between germline ends came to 12 bases. Germline-derived CDR1 and CDR2 are SNHLY and FYNNEI. The CDR3 loop reads CASSEARRGDQYF. CDR3 DNA sequence: TGTGCCAGCAGTGAAGCCAGGAGGGGTGACCAGTACTTC.

This clone showed up just a few times. The chain links TRBV2 to TRBJ2-7; 8 bases line up with TRBD1. CDR3 size: 15 residues. In germline, CDR1 is SNHLY, CDR2 FYNNEI. With 6 bases clipped from V and 1 base from J, the junction kept 8 bases outside the gene matches. The CDR3 DNA is TGTGCCAGCAGGGAATCAGGGGGCTTATCCTACGAGCAGTACTTC. It specifies CASRESGGLSYEQYF.

V gene TRBV6-5 combines with J gene TRBJ2-1, with 7 bases aligning to TRBD2. V lost 2 bases and J lost 10; bases outside the gene matches: 5. Germline CDR1 reads MNHEY; CDR2 reads SVGAGI. The CDR3 sequence is 13 residues long. The DNA for the CDR3 is TGTGCCAGCAGTTACGGGGGGGTAGGGGAGCAGTTCTTC. Its protein product is CASSYGGVGEQFF.